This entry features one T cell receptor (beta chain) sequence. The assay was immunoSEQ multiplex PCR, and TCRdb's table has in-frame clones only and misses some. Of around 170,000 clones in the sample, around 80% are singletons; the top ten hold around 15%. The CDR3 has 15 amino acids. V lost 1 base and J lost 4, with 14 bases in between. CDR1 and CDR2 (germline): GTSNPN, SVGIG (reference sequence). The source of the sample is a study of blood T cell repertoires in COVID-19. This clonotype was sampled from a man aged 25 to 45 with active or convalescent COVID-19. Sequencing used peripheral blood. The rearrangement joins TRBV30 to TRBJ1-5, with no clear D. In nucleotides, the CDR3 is TGTGCCTGGAGTGACGACCTTGGGGAGAATCAGCCCCAGCATTTT. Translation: CAWSDDLGENQPQHF.